This T cell receptor (beta chain) was identified in a study of cytomegalovirus exposure and HLA in healthy donors. Study outcomes and limitations: Reported results showed that the classifier diagnosed cytomegalovirus status with high specificity and sensitivity. The listing of 150 to 200 TCR beta chains classed them as cytomegalovirus-associated. CMV serostatus was the sole immune exposure data available.

This PCR relied on a set of 60 Vbeta primers and 13 Jbeta primers. The table came from immunoSEQ multiplex PCR; TCRdb's copy has only in-frame clones and leaves some out. The table lists roughly 65,000 clones, with approximately 15% in the top ten. The CDR3 length is 15 residues. Unmatched junction bases numbered 6, after V lost 4 bases and J lost 3 bases. Germline CDR1 reads SGHRS; CDR2 reads YFSETQ. Worth noting for this clone: Its antigen is undetermined.

This TCR was sampled from a boy aged 10-17 years in good health and CMV-seronegative. The chain is built from TRBV5-1 and TRBJ2-7; 11 bases are a match to TRBD2. Material: PBMCs. Written as DNA, the CDR3 is TGCGCCAGCAGCGCGGGGACTAGCGGAGTCTACGAGCAGTACTTC. Its translation: CASSAGTSGVYEQYF.